The present TCR beta chain was sequenced within a study of shared clonotypes between healthy human individuals. How the authors handled the data: As immunoSEQ supplied junction-only sequences (without quality scores), filtering differed. Generated by immunoSEQ multiplex PCR, the TCRdb table keeps only in-frame clones and is missing some. V and J calls plus clone size are reproduced from that table; the DNA served to infer D and trimming. The data contain roughly 300,000 clones, more than 60% of them singletons. The germline V gene encodes CDR1 SGHRS and CDR2 YFSETQ. The CDR3 is 15 amino acids. Trimming cost V 0 bases and J 2 bases, with 11 bases left between them. Study-wide results and limits: In several donors, about 5% of naive CD4 clonotypes appeared in common.

As to this clone: Its antigen is as yet unknown.

The chain employs TRBV5-1 and TRBJ2-5; D gene uncertain. The material sequenced was memory CD4+ T cells sorted from blood. Subset here: CD45RA-negative fraction. This TCR was sampled from a man under 40 in good health. The CDR3 loop is CASSLVMADQETQYF. The CDR3 nucleotides read TGCGCCAGCAGCTTGGTTATGGCGGATCAAGAGACCCAGTACTTC.